The sequence of this T cell receptor (beta chain) was determined in a study of beta chain features in type 1 diabetes. Study-wide points: Sequencing the cDNA could make cells with high TCR expression show up more than they should. Insertion counts at VDJ junctions were lower in type 1 diabetes patients, who also showed more deletions there.

The table lists this clone with a few counts. Its specificity is unknown. The ends were cut back, 6 bases at V and 2 bases at J, with 14 bases in the middle. Germline V CDR1 and CDR2: SGHDT, YYEEEE. The CDR3 runs 14 residues. The investigators reverse transcribed all of the isolated RNA, so they sequenced expressed TCRB transcripts. Repertoires were generated with immunoSEQ multiplex PCR, while TCRdb's copy carries only in-frame clones and drops some. The table has about 290,000 clones, approximately 8.1% seen once. Per donor, one heparinised blood draw averaged about 116 mL. Central memory, naive, regulatory and stem cell-like memory CD4+ cells were sorted by CD45RO/CCR7/CD25/CD127/CD95/CD27.

The source of this sequence is a young woman in good health. J is TRBJ2-5 and V is TRBV5-6; D unresolved. Sequencing input: central memory CD4+ T cells from blood. The CDR3 reads CASNTIDRQETQYF. CDR3 sequence (DNA): TGTGCCAGCAACACCATCGACCGACAAGAGACCCAGTACTTC.